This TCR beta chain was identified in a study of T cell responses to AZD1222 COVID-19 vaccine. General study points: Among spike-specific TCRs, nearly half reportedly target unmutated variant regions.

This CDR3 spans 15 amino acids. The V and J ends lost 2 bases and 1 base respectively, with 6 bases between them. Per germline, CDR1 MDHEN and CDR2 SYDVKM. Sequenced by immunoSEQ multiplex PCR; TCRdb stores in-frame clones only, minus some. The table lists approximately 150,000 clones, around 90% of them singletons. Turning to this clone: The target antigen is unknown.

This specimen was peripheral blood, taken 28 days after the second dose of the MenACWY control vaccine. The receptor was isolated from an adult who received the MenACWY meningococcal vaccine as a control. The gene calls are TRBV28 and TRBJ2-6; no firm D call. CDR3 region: CASSLGWSGANVLTF. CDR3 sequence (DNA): TGTGCCAGCAGTTTAGGCTGGTCTGGGGCCAACGTCCTGACTTTC.